These T cell receptor beta chains were read from a single sample in a study of blood T cell repertoires in COVID-19. Profiling relied on immunoSEQ multiplex PCR, and the TCRdb table lists in-frame clones only, not all of them. Here the sample spans over 70,000 clones, roughly 84% being singletons. Sequenced sample: peripheral blood. These TCRs come from a man aged 25-45 years with COVID-19, enrolled during active disease. CDR3s include the opening cysteine and the closing phenylalanine or tryptophan. D genes are given only for firm matches. Clone size is given for some rows only: seen once, a few or many times, or a class if the clone is expanded.

d_gene	v_gene	abundance	j_gene	CDR3nt	CDR3aa
-	TRBV11-2	-	TRBJ2-2	TGTGCCAGCAGCCCTAGACTAGCCGGGGAGCTGTTTTTT	CASSPRLAGELFF
-	TRBV28	-	TRBJ1-5	TGTGCCAGCACCACCCCAGGACAGCGTAGCAATCAGCCCCAGCATTTT	CASTTPGQRSNQPQHF
-	TRBV29-1	-	TRBJ1-1	TGCAGCGGTGTCGGGGGCACTGAAGCTTTCTTT	CSGVGGTEAFF
-	TRBV30	-	TRBJ1-2	TGTGCCTGCGAACAGAGAAACTATGGCTACACCTTC	CACEQRNYGYTF
-	TRBV2	-	TRBJ2-1	TGTGCCAGCATCCGCGGGAGAGGGGGGAATGAGCAGTTCTTC	CASIRGRGGNEQFF
-	TRBV28	-	TRBJ2-2	TGTGCCAGCCGGTGGGGGAGGGGGACCGGGGAGCTGTTTTTT	CASRWGRGTGELFF
TRBD1	TRBV6-2/TRBV6-3	-	TRBJ1-5	TGTGCCAGCAGCTTCCCCGACAGGGGCAATCAGCCCCAGCATTTT	CASSFPDRGNQPQHF
-	TRBV7-9	-	TRBJ1-2	TGTGCCAGCAGCTCCTGGGGCGGGGAAGCGGTTGATGGCTACACCTTC	CASSSWGGEAVDGYTF
TRBD1	TRBV6-2/TRBV6-3	-	TRBJ1-2	TGTGCCAGCAGTTACAAGGGACAGGGAAACTATGGCTACACCTTC	CASSYKGQGNYGYTF
-	TRBV9	-	TRBJ2-1	TGTGCCAGCAGGAGCTCCTACAATGAGCAGTTCTTC	CASRSSYNEQFF
TRBD1	TRBV3-1/TRBV3-2	-	TRBJ1-1	TGTGCCAGCAGCCCCCTAACAGGGGGAAGCGACACTGAAGCTTTCTTT	CASSPLTGGSDTEAFF
-	TRBV9	-	TRBJ2-5	TGTGCCAGCAGCGTAGCAGGGGGGTTACAAGAGACCCAGTACTTC	CASSVAGGLQETQYF
-	TRBV15	-	TRBJ1-3	TGTGCCACGGGAGTTGGGGGAAACACCATATATTTT	CATGVGGNTIYF
TRBD2	TRBV10-1	-	TRBJ2-1	TGCGCCAGCAGTGAGTCCCTAGCGGGCGTCAATGAGCAGTTCTTC	CASSESLAGVNEQFF
-	TRBV11-2	-	TRBJ2-1	TGTGCCAGCAGCTTATCAGGCGATGAGCAGTTCTTC	CASSLSGDEQFF
-	TRBV28	-	TRBJ1-5	TGTGCCAGCAGTTTACCGGGGGTGAATCAGCCCCAGCATTTT	CASSLPGVNQPQHF
TRBD1	TRBV6-5	-	TRBJ2-7	TGTGCCAGCCGCGGGACAGGGCGTTCCTACGAGCAGTACTTC	CASRGTGRSYEQYF
-	TRBV4-1	once	TRBJ1-2	TGCGCCAGCAGCCAAGATCACCACAGGAGACTCTATGGCTACACCTTC	CASSQDHHRRLYGYTF
-	TRBV9	once	TRBJ2-2	TGTGCCAGCAGCGGGACTACGTCTAACACCGGGGAGCTGTTTTTT	CASSGTTSNTGELFF
TRBD2	TRBV7-9	-	TRBJ2-7	TGTGCCAGCAGCTTAACCGGGAGGGCTTCCGAGCAGTACTTC	CASSLTGRASEQYF
TRBD1	TRBV29-1	-	TRBJ1-5	TGCAGCGTAGGTGGGACAGGGGATCAGCCCCAGCATTTT	CSVGGTGDQPQHF
-	TRBV28	-	TRBJ2-7	TGTGCCAGCCGACCCACCCAGGGGCTCCCCTACGAGCAGTACTTC	CASRPTQGLPYEQYF